Presented here are 20 T cell receptor beta chains from one specimen sequenced in a study of T cell changes during pregnancy in multiple sclerosis. Using immunoSEQ multiplex PCR, the repertoire was profiled, and TCRdb retains in-frame clones only, with some absent. The sample records roughly 40,000 clones, about 91% being singletons. This specimen consisted of CD4+ T cells from peripheral blood mononuclear cells, obtained in the second trimester of pregnancy. All receptors derive from a female donor in good health, enrolled as a control in a pregnancy study.

The gene calls are TRBV10-3 and TRBJ2-2; 8 bases match TRBD1. J lost 5 bases, V lost 2 bases, and 1 base had no gene match. This CDR3 is built from 14 residues. From germline, CDR1 is ENHRY and CDR2 SYGVKD. DNA of the CDR3: TGTGCCATCAGTGAGACAGGGGGAACCGGGGAGCTGTTTTTT. It specifies CAISETGGTGELFF.

The chain is built from TRBV7-9 and TRBJ1-5, with 9 bases that match TRBD1. CDR1 and CDR2 from the germline V gene are SEHNR and FQNEAQ (reference sequence). The V gene end was trimmed by 5 bases and the J gene end by 7 bases; junction bases not matched to a gene: 12. CDR3 size: 16 residues. The chain's CDR3 is CASSGDRGKGGQPQHF. The CDR3 DNA reads as TGTGCCAGCAGCGGAGACAGGGGGAAAGGAGGCCAGCCCCAGCATTTT.

CDR3 coding DNA: TGTGCCAGCAGTTTCCTACCGGGAGTCACCGGGGAGCTGTTTTTT. Amino acid sequence: CASSFLPGVTGELFF. V usage is TRBV28 and J usage is TRBJ2-2, with D perhaps TRBD2 (6 bases). The CDR3 extends over 15 amino acids. The germline V gene has CDR1 MDHEN and CDR2 SYDVKM. V lost 3 bases and J 4 bases, leaving 12 bases between the germline ends. The entire variable domain, with the rest obtained from reference TRBV28 and TRBJ2-2, is as follows: DVKVTQSSRYLVKRTGEKVFLECVQDMDHENMFWYRQDPGLGLRLIYFSYDVKMKEKGDIPEGYSVSREKKERFSLILESASTNQTSMYLCASSFLPGVTGELFFGEGSRLTVL.

The chain has TRBV11-2 and TRBJ2-2; D possibly corresponds to TRBD2 (6 bases). The CDR3 length is 15 residues. Germline V gives CDR1 SGHAT, CDR2 FQNNGV. With 1 base removed from V and 4 bases from J, the gap between germline ends came to 10 bases. CDR3 amino acids: CASSLGRERTGELFF. The CDR3 region has the DNA TGTGCCAGCAGCTTAGGTCGGGAGCGCACCGGGGAGCTGTTTTTT. The full variable domain, with the rest looked up from reference TRBV11-2 and TRBJ2-2, is EAGVAQSPRYKIIEKRQSVAFWCNPISGHATLYWYQQILGQGPKLLIQFQNNGVVDDSQLPKDRFSAERLKGVDSTLKIQPAKLEDSAVYLCASSLGRERTGELFFGEGSRLTVL.

The table lists this clone with a count of one. The gene calls are TRBV9 and TRBJ1-2, with 8 bases identical to TRBD1. With V trimmed by 3 bases and J by 5 bases, 9 bases remained unmatched. Germline CDR1 reads SGDLS; CDR2 reads YYNGEE. The CDR3 extends over 15 amino acids. The CDR3 sequence: CASSDDGTGRYGYTF. The CDR3 nucleotides read TGTGCCAGCAGCGACGACGGGACAGGTCGTTATGGCTACACCTTC. Variable domain in full (rest from reference TRBV9 and TRBJ1-2): DSGVTQTPKHLITATGQRVTLRCSPRSGDLSVYWYQQSLDQGLQFLIQYYNGEERAKGNILERFSAQQFPDLHSELNLSSLELGDSALYFCASSDDGTGRYGYTFGSGTRLTVV.

CDR3 in DNA: TGTGCCTGGAGTTCCGGGACAGCCTCTGGAAACACCATATATTTT. Translated, it gives CAWSSGTASGNTIYF. The V call is TRBV30, the J call TRBJ1-3; TRBD1 aligns across 7 bases. Germline lookup yields CDR1 GTSNPN and CDR2 SVGIG (reference sequence). V gave up 2 bases and J gave up 0 bases; unmatched junction bases: 4. CDR3 length equals 15 residues.

The sample holds one count of this clone. The V call is TRBV7-3, the J call TRBJ2-3, with D tentatively TRBD1 (5 bases). Germline assignment: CDR1 SGHTA and CDR2 FQGTGA. V dropped 5 bases and J dropped 2 bases, with 14 bases sitting between them. This CDR3 region has 15 residues. CDR3 sequence: CASSLGQASTDTQYF. The CDR3, as DNA: TGTGCCAGCAGCCTGGGGCAGGCCTCCACAGATACGCAGTATTTT. The complete variable domain, with remaining parts taken from reference TRBV7-3 and TRBJ2-3, reads GAGVSQTPSNKVTEKGKYVELRCDPISGHTALYWYRQSLGQGPEFLIYFQGTGAADDSGLPNDRFFAVRPEGSVSTLKIQRTERGDSAVYLCASSLGQASTDTQYFGPGTRLTVL.

The V and J genes are TRBV11-2 and TRBJ2-7, with a weak D call TRBD1 (5 bases). V gave up 4 bases and J gave up 3 bases, with 16 bases separating them. CDR1 is SGHAT, CDR2 FQNNGV, per germline. The CDR3 length is 15 residues. CDR3 region: CASSWSQGAVYEQYF. Written as DNA, the CDR3 is TGTGCCAGCAGCTGGTCCCAAGGGGCTGTCTACGAGCAGTACTTC.

This rearrangement joins TRBV10-3 to TRBJ1-2; 9 nucleotides agree with TRBD1. The germline gives CDR1 ENHRY, CDR2 SYGVKD. V lost 3 bases to trimming and J lost 4 bases; unmatched junction nucleotides: 6. The length of the CDR3 is 15 residues. As DNA, the CDR3 is TGTGCCATCAGTGAAGGACAGGGGAAACTCTATGGCTACACCTTC. Translation: CAISEGQGKLYGYTF.

V gene TRBV19 combines with J gene TRBJ2-3, with TRBD2 identical over 8 bases. The germline V gene has CDR1 LNHDA and CDR2 SQIVND (reference sequence). The V gene end was trimmed by 5 bases and the J gene end by 2 bases; junction bases not matched to a gene: 9. There are 16 residues in the CDR3. The CDR3 region has the DNA TGTGCCAGTAGTCTGGGGCGGGAGGCCCACACAGATACGCAGTATTTT. It encodes CASSLGREAHTDTQYF.

The chain has TRBV30 and TRBJ2-3; D may be TRBD1 (6 bases). The length of the CDR3 is 13 residues. Per the germline V gene, CDR1 is GTSNPN and CDR2 is SVGIG (reference sequence). Trimming removed 3 bases from V and 2 bases from J, with 9 bases in between. The CDR3 is CAWSRTDTDTQYF. As DNA, the CDR3 is TGTGCCTGGAGCCGGACAGACACAGATACGCAGTATTTT.

This clone has a single count. The chain is built from TRBV5-1 and TRBJ2-3, with a possible D match to TRBD1 (5 bases). Trimming took 2 bases from V and 6 from J, leaving 25 bases between them. Per germline, CDR1 SGHRS and CDR2 YFSETQ. This CDR3 region has 18 residues. CDR3 residues: CASSFLVLSPARADTQYF. As DNA, the CDR3 is TGCGCCAGCAGCTTTCTCGTACTTTCTCCGGCCAGGGCGGATACGCAGTATTTT.

The rearrangement links TRBV11-3 to TRBJ2-3, with D possibly being TRBD1 (6 bases). The CDR3 has 13 residues. Trimming took 5 bases from V and 4 from J, leaving 10 bases between them. CDR1 is SGHNT and CDR2 is YENEEA in the germline V gene. CDR3 coding DNA: TGTGCCAGCAGCCAGGGGATGCCAGATACGCAGTATTTT. Its translation is CASSQGMPDTQYF.

The chain links TRBV18 to TRBJ2-1; D is possibly TRBD2 (5 bases). This CDR3 comprises 15 residues. Germline loops: CDR1 KGHSH, CDR2 LQKENI. The V end was cut by 3 bases, the J end by 4 bases, with 13 bases between. The CDR3 bases are TGTGCCAGCTCACCCAGAGGGAAGGGATACAATGAGCAGTTCTTC. Protein product: CASSPRGKGYNEQFF. The full variable domain, its missing parts supplied by reference TRBV18 and TRBJ2-1, is NAGVMQNPRHLVRRRGQEARLRCSPMKGHSHVYWYRQLPEEGLKFMVYLQKENIIDESGMPKERFSAEFPKEGPSILRIQQVVRGDSAAYFCASSPRGKGYNEQFFGPGTRLTVL.

The gene calls are TRBV7-9 and TRBJ1-4, with 9 bases fitting TRBD1. After removal of 5 bases from V and 10 bases from J, the junction contained 2 bases not matched to a gene. CDR1 and CDR2 (germline): SEHNR, FQNEAQ (reference sequence). The CDR3 spans 12 residues. The CDR3 nucleotides read TGTGCCAGCAGCAAGACAGGGGGAAAACTGTTTTTT. It yields the protein CASSKTGGKLFF.

The chain combines TRBV18 with TRBJ1-2, with 8 bases lining up with TRBD1. The CDR3 has 14 residues. CDR1 is KGHSH, CDR2 LQKENI, per germline. V lost 3 bases to trimming and J lost 5 bases; unmatched junction nucleotides: 5. The CDR3 nucleotides read TGTGCCAGCTCACCTGGGCAGGGGGCATATGGCTACACCTTC. Protein: CASSPGQGAYGYTF.

The chain employs TRBV30 and TRBJ2-3; 7 bases match TRBD2. The length of the CDR3 is 14 residues. Germline V gives CDR1 GTSNPN, CDR2 SVGIG (reference sequence). The V and J ends lost 2 bases and 5 bases, in that order; junction bases with no gene match: 7. The CDR3 reads CAWSTAGAEDTQYF. CDR3 nucleotide sequence: TGTGCCTGGAGTACGGCGGGAGCTGAAGATACGCAGTATTTT.

J is TRBJ2-1 and V is TRBV7-9; TRBD1 agrees at 7 bases. The V gene's germline CDR1 is SEHNR and CDR2 FQNEAQ (reference sequence). Trimming cost V 5 bases and J 7 bases; bases outside gene matches: 8. The CDR3 length is 14 residues. CDR3 in DNA: TGTGCCAGCAGCGCCCCCGGGACAGTAAATGAGCAGTTCTTC. This codes for CASSAPGTVNEQFF.

The chain links TRBV5-1 to TRBJ2-6; 10 bases align to TRBD1. Germline values: CDR1 SGHRS, CDR2 YFSETQ. The CDR3 covers 17 residues. Unmatched junction bases numbered 4, after V lost 4 bases and J lost 0 bases. The CDR3 DNA follows: TGCGCCAGCAGCGTGGGACAGGGGAGCTCTGGGGCCAACGTCCTGACTTTC. Its protein product is CASSVGQGSSGANVLTF. The variable domain in full, completed from reference TRBV5-1 and TRBJ2-6, reads KAGVTQTPRYLIKTRGQQVTLSCSPISGHRSVSWYQQTPGQGLQFLFEYFSETQRNKGNFPGRFSGRQFSNSRSEMNVSTLELGDSALYLCASSVGQGSSGANVLTFGAGSRLTVL.

V usage is TRBV7-2 and J usage is TRBJ2-7, with 9 bases that match TRBD1. Germline lookup yields CDR1 SGHTA and CDR2 FQGNSA. The CDR3 is 13 amino acids. The junction had 3 bases not matched to a gene; V was cut back by 3 bases and J by 6 bases. CDR3 sequence reads: CASSLDRGGEQYF. The CDR3, as DNA: TGTGCCAGCAGCTTGGACAGGGGAGGCGAGCAGTACTTC. The full variable domain, in which reference TRBV7-2 and TRBJ2-7 provide the parts outside the CDR3, is GAGVSQSPSNKVTEKGKDVELRCDPISGHTALYWYRQSLGQGLEFLIYFQGNSAPDKSGLPSDRFSAERTGGSVSTLTIQRTQQEDSAVYLCASSLDRGGEQYFGPGTRLTVT.